The clone carrying this TCR beta chain has a handful of counts. This CDR3 is built from 15 residues. Trimming took 4 bases from V and 2 from J, leaving 12 bases between them. Germline V gives CDR1 LGHNA, CDR2 YNFKEQ. The data stem from a study of post-analysis software for immune sequencing data. Carried by the TCR beta cDNA libraries were unique molecular identifiers. In TCRdb, the PCR reads were re-called with MiXCR into one record per CDR3 protein. The sample has about 160,000 distinct CDR3 sequences; around 36% are singletons. Sequenced here: blood, sampled after autologous hematopoietic stem cell transplantation. This clonotype originated in a girl aged 5-17 years with multiple sclerosis. This sequence joins TRBV4-2 and TRBJ2-1, with a weak D call TRBD2 (6 bases). The CDR3 nucleotides are TGTGCCAGCAGCCCGGGACTGCTAACCTACAATGAGCAGTTCTTC. It is translated as CASSPGLLTYNEQFF.